This note documents a single TCR beta chain sequence. Its antigen is undetermined. Relapses following autologous stem cell transplantation were seen in all patients, with brentuximab vedotin exposure varying. Each best response was a complete response, a partial response or progressive disease. The entry originates in a study of PD-1 blockade in classical Hodgkin lymphoma. Study context: Intravenous nivolumab at 3 mg/kg was given to patients every 2 weeks. General study results and limits: Lower baseline TCR diversity was reported for newly diagnosed patients than for healthy donors.

Sequencing was performed with immunoSEQ multiplex PCR; in TCRdb, only in-frame clones are kept and a portion is missing. The sample consists of fewer than 75,000 clones, more than 70% of them appearing once. Sequenced material: peripheral blood mononuclear cells (PBMCs), taken before the second cycle of nivolumab. The receptor was derived from a human donor with classical Hodgkin lymphoma.

The CDR3 region is CATGDGRDYNEQFF. The CDR3 coding sequence is TGCGCCACGGGGGATGGCAGAGACTACAATGAGCAGTTCTTC. The chain combines TRBV5-1 with TRBJ2-1; weak D call: TRBD2 (6 bases). From germline, CDR1 is SGHRS and CDR2 YFSETQ. The CDR3 is 14 amino acids. The V end was cut by 9 bases, the J end by 3 bases, with 16 bases between.